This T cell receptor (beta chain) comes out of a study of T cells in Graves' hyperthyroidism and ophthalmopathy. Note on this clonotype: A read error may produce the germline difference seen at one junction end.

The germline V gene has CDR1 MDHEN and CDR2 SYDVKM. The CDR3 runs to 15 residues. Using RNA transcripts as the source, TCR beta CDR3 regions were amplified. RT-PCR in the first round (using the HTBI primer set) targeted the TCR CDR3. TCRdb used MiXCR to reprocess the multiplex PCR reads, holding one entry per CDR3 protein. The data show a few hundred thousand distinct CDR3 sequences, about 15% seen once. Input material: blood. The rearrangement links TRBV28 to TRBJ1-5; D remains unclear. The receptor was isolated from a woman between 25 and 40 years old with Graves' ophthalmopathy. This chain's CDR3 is CASSSLGNGNQPQNF. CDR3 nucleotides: TGTGCCAGCAGTAGCCTTGGCAATGGCAATCAGCCCCAGAATTTT.